This entry lists 23 T cell receptor beta chains sequenced from one sample in a study of blood T cell repertoires in COVID-19. Some clones are missing from TCRdb's copy, which holds only in-frame ones; the method was immunoSEQ multiplex PCR. The table includes 150,000 or so clones, 80% to 90% detected once. Sequencing was done on a sample of peripheral blood. These receptors all come from a man aged 18 to 29 with COVID-19, enrolled during active disease.

This sequence joins TRBV27 and TRBJ2-1; 16 bases fit TRBD2. The V gene end was trimmed by 1 base and the J gene end by 7 bases; junction bases not matched to a gene: 13. The CDR3 covers 20 residues. Germline V gives CDR1 MNHEY, CDR2 SMNVEV (reference sequence). In DNA, the CDR3 is TGTGCCAGCAGTTTATATCCCTCGGGACTAGCGGGAGGGGGGTGGAATGAGCAGTTCTTC. Translating it yields CASSLYPSGLAGGGWNEQFF.

This clone appeared many times. The chain uses TRBV9 and TRBJ1-4; D call uncertain. The CDR3 length is 14 residues. The germline CDR1 and CDR2 sequences are SGDLS and YYNGEE. V lost 0 bases and J lost 8, with 11 bases in between. The CDR3 spells CASSVATGSEKLFF. The CDR3, as DNA: TGTGCCAGCAGCGTAGCTACGGGAAGCGAAAAACTGTTTTTT. Full variable domain (remainder filled in from reference TRBV9 and TRBJ1-4): DSGVTQTPKHLITATGQRVTLRCSPRSGDLSVYWYQQSLDQGLQFLIQYYNGEERAKGNILERFSAQQFPDLHSELNLSSLELGDSALYFCASSVATGSEKLFFGSGTQLSVL.

Worth noting for this clone: With a much larger clone just one base away, this may be a read error. The V call is TRBV27, the J call TRBJ2-1; D ambiguous. The germline gives CDR1 MNHEY, CDR2 SMNVEV (reference sequence). The CDR3 loop spans 13 amino acids. Trimming took off 3 bases at V and 4 bases at J, with 7 bases between the two ends. The CDR3 loop reads CASSFDGYNEQFF. CDR3 DNA sequence: TGTGCCAGCAGTTTTGACGGGTACAATGAGCAGTTCTTC.

Points on this clone: A much larger clonotype is one base distant, so this may be a read error. Within the sample, other DNA sequences also encode this same CDR3. The chain is built from TRBV4-3 and TRBJ1-1; maybe TRBD1 (6 bases). The ends were cut back, 3 bases at V and 1 base at J, with 12 bases in the middle. CDR3 size: 15 residues. Germline CDR1 is LGHNA and CDR2 is YSLEER. The DNA of the CDR3 is TGCGCCAGCAGCCACCTAACAGGGACGAACACTGAAGCTTTCTTT. It encodes CASSHLTGTNTEAFF.

The chain is built from TRBV28 and TRBJ2-3, with no clear D. The CDR3 sequence is 14 residues long. CDR1 is MDHEN and CDR2 is SYDVKM in the germline V gene. V shed 4 bases and J shed 8 bases, with 16 bases lying between them. The CDR3 coding sequence is TGTGCCAGCAGTTCGTTAGTTGGTTTCGGTACGCAGTATTTT. It is translated as CASSSLVGFGTQYF.

The chain links TRBV7-2 to TRBJ2-7; no reliable D call. This CDR3 is 12 amino acids long. Germline values: CDR1 SGHTA, CDR2 FQGNSA. V was shortened by 1 base and J by 3 bases, with 4 bases between the two germline ends. This chain's CDR3 is CASSLVLYEQYF. Written as DNA, the CDR3 is TGTGCCAGCAGCTTAGTTCTCTACGAGCAGTACTTC. The variable domain in full, with the rest retrieved from reference TRBV7-2 and TRBJ2-7, is GAGVSQSPSNKVTEKGKDVELRCDPISGHTALYWYRQSLGQGLEFLIYFQGNSAPDKSGLPSDRFSAERTGGSVSTLTIQRTQQEDSAVYLCASSLVLYEQYFGPGTRLTVT.

The chain carries TRBV6-5 and TRBJ2-6; TRBD1 aligns across 7 bases. The CDR3 spans 15 residues. Trimming took 5 bases from V and 2 from J; bases not matched to a gene: 3. CDR1 and CDR2 from the germline V gene are MNHEY and SVGAGI. The DNA of the CDR3 is TGTGCCAGCAGTCCCCAGGGGGCTGGGGCCAACGTCCTGACTTTC. This codes for CASSPQGAGANVLTF.

The chain has TRBV5-5 and TRBJ2-7, with D possibly being TRBD2 (5 bases). Germline lookup yields CDR1 SGHKS and CDR2 YYEKEE (reference sequence). The V end lost 4 bases, the J end lost 0 bases, and 5 bases lay between the germline ends. The CDR3 totals 12 residues. The DNA of the CDR3 is TGTGCCAGCAGCGGGAGCTCCTACGAGCAGTACTTC. It encodes CASSGSSYEQYF.

The V gene is TRBV5-1, the J gene TRBJ2-7; 11 nucleotides align to TRBD1. Germline V lookup: CDR1 SGHRS, CDR2 YFSETQ. After removal of 4 bases from V and 12 bases from J, the junction contained 6 bases not matched to a gene. The length of the CDR3 is 12 residues. CDR3 protein: CASSPGQGVSYF. The CDR3 bases are TGCGCCAGCAGCCCGGGACAGGGGGTATCGTACTTC. Full variable domain (missing parts from reference TRBV5-1 and TRBJ2-7): KAGVTQTPRYLIKTRGQQVTLSCSPISGHRSVSWYQQTPGQGLQFLFEYFSETQRNKGNFPGRFSGRQFSNSRSEMNVSTLELGDSALYLCASSPGQGVSYFGPGTRLTVT.

The CDR3 region has the DNA TGCGCCAGCAGCCGCCTAGGGGGAGGGGTCAATGAGCAGTTCTTC. Its translation is CASSRLGGGVNEQFF. The chain carries TRBV4-1 and TRBJ2-1, with D tentatively TRBD2 (7 bases). The CDR3 has 15 residues. Trimming pared 4 bases from V and 6 bases from J, leaving 16 bases between. Per germline, CDR1 MGHRA and CDR2 YSYEKL.

This clone was seen only once. The chain carries TRBV13 and TRBJ1-1; no definite D call. Germline CDR1 and CDR2: PRHDT and FYEKMQ (reference sequence). The CDR3 has 12 amino acids. Trimming stripped 1 base from V and 8 bases from J, with 8 bases between. CDR3 region: CASSLEPLEAFF. CDR3 coding DNA: TGTGCCAGCAGCTTAGAGCCACTCGAAGCTTTCTTT.

This clone was observed a single time. The chain uses TRBV19 and TRBJ2-2; 7 bases line up with TRBD2. In germline, CDR1 is LNHDA, CDR2 SQIVND (reference sequence). This CDR3 is 16 amino acids long. V lost 6 bases to trimming and J lost 1 base; unmatched junction nucleotides: 8. The CDR3 reads CASSNRDYLNTGELFF. For the CDR3, the DNA is TGTGCCAGTAGCAACCGGGACTACCTGAACACCGGGGAGCTGTTTTTT.

V usage is TRBV7-2 and J usage is TRBJ2-5; perhaps TRBD1 as D (6 bases). CDR1 is SGHTA and CDR2 is FQGNSA in the germline V gene. The V end was cut by 5 bases, the J end by 6 bases, with 16 bases between. The CDR3 consists of 14 residues. The CDR3 sequence is CASSLRQGRQTQYF. CDR3 DNA: TGTGCCAGCAGCCTGAGGCAGGGGAGACAGACCCAGTACTTC.

The V and J genes are TRBV2 and TRBJ1-5; D not resolved. Germline-derived CDR1 and CDR2 are SNHLY and FYNNEI. This CDR3 is 14 amino acids long. V lost 2 bases to trimming and J lost 0 bases, with 5 bases between them. The CDR3 here is CASSEFSSNQPQHF. The CDR3 DNA sequence: TGTGCCAGCAGTGAATTCTCTAGCAATCAGCCCCAGCATTTT.

V is TRBV5-6 and J is TRBJ2-7; 7 bases fit TRBD1. The CDR3 has 14 amino acids. After removal of 3 bases from V and 3 bases from J, the junction contained 6 bases not matched to a gene. The germline CDR1 and CDR2 sequences are SGHDT and YYEEEE. In DNA form, the CDR3 reads TGTGCCAGCAGCTCGGGACAGTCCAGCTACGAGCAGTACTTC. Amino acids: CASSSGQSSYEQYF.

Points on this clone: Germline and junction disagree at one end, which may indicate a read error. The chain combines TRBV12-3 or TRBV12-4 with TRBJ1-4; D perhaps matches TRBD1 (6 bases). This CDR3 is 13 amino acids long. The CDR3: CASRGGQREKLLF. CDR3 nucleotide sequence: TGTGCCAGCAGAGGAGGACAGAGGGAAAAACTGCTTTTT.

As regards this clone: A read error may be the cause here, since a much bigger clone is one base away. This same CDR3 is encoded by further DNA sequences in the sample. The chain joins TRBV6-5 to TRBJ1-2, with D perhaps matching TRBD1 (6 bases). V was trimmed by 2 bases and J by 7 bases, leaving 8 bases between them. Germline CDR1 is MNHEY and CDR2 is SVGAGI. This CDR3 is built from 12 residues. The CDR3 is CASSYVGGGYTF. CDR3 DNA: TGTGCCAGCAGTTACGTAGGGGGTGGCTACACCTTC.

This rearrangement joins TRBV2 to TRBJ2-1, with 8 bases identical to TRBD1. The CDR3 has 17 amino acids. The ends lost 6 bases at V and 6 bases at J; junction bases unmatched: 16. The germline CDR1 and CDR2 sequences are SNHLY and FYNNEI. The CDR3 spells CASRGDRLFGVPNEQFF. The CDR3 DNA reads as TGTGCCAGCAGGGGGGACAGGCTTTTTGGTGTCCCCAATGAGCAGTTCTTC.

The chain couples TRBV7-6 to TRBJ2-5; the match to TRBD2 covers 12 bases. Germline lookup yields CDR1 SGHVS and CDR2 FNYEAQ. This CDR3 contains 16 residues. V shed 5 bases, J shed 4 bases, and the junction held 8 bases outside the gene matches. Here the CDR3 DNA reads TGTGCCAGCAGCGCAGAACCGGGACTAGCGGGAGAGACCCAGTACTTC. It is translated as CASSAEPGLAGETQYF. Supplemented by reference TRBV7-6 and TRBJ2-5, the full variable domain reads GAGVSQSPRYKVTKRGQDVALRCDPISGHVSLYWYRQALGQGPEFLTYFNYEAQQDKSGLPNDRFSAERPEGSISTLTIQRTEQRDSAMYRCASSAEPGLAGETQYFGPGTRLLVL.

The CDR3 sequence: CASSYDLQGVGTEAFF. The DNA for the CDR3 is TGTGCCAGCAGTTACGACCTGCAGGGCGTGGGCACTGAAGCTTTCTTT. V usage is TRBV6-2 or TRBV6-3 and J usage is TRBJ1-1, with D perhaps matching TRBD1 (5 bases). CDR1 and CDR2 (germline): MNHEY, SVGEGT. This CDR3 spans 16 amino acids. The V and J ends lost 2 bases and 4 bases respectively, with 17 bases between them.

This clone was detected only once. Here the CDR3 DNA reads TGTGCCAGTAGTATTAGGAGGGGCGATTACAATGAGCAGTTCTTC. This sequence encodes CASSIRRGDYNEQFF. This sequence joins TRBV19 and TRBJ2-1; maybe TRBD2 (6 bases). Trimming cost V 3 bases and J 4 bases, with 13 bases left between them. The CDR3 consists of 15 residues. Per the germline V gene, CDR1 is LNHDA and CDR2 is SQIVND (reference sequence). Full variable domain (remainder filled in from reference TRBV19 and TRBJ2-1): DGGITQSPKYLFRKEGQNVTLSCEQNLNHDAMYWYRQDPGQGLRLIYYSQIVNDFQKGDIAEGYSVSREKKESFPLTVTSAQKNPTAFYLCASSIRRGDYNEQFFGPGTRLTVL.

The chain uses TRBV5-1 and TRBJ2-7; possibly TRBD1 for D (6 bases). In germline, CDR1 is SGHRS, CDR2 YFSETQ. The CDR3 is 14 residues long. Between the trimmed V and J ends, which lost 1 base and 2 bases, there was a span of 10 bases. The CDR3 spells CASSLWGPTYEQYF. The CDR3 DNA follows: TGCGCCAGCAGCTTGTGGGGGCCTACCTACGAGCAGTACTTC.

V and J are TRBV7-2 and TRBJ2-3; D possibly corresponds to TRBD2 (5 bases). The CDR3 runs 15 residues. Deletions cut 5 bases from V and 3 bases from J, with 15 bases between. Per germline, CDR1 SGHTA and CDR2 FQGNSA. Here the CDR3 reads CASSKIGSATDTQYF. CDR3 DNA sequence: TGTGCCAGCAGCAAGATTGGGAGTGCAACAGATACGCAGTATTTT.